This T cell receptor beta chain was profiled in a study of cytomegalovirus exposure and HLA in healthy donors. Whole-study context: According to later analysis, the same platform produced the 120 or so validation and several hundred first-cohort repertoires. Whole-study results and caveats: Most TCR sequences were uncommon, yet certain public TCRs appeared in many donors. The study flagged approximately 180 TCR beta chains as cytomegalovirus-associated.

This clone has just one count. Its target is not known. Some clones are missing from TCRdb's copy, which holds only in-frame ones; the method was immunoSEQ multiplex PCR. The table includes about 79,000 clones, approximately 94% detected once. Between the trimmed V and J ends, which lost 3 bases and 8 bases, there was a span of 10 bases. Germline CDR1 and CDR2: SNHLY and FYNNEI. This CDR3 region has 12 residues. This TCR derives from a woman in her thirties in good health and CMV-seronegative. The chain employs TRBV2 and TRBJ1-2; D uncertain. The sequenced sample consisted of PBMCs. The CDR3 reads CASSEAPKGYTF. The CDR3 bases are TGTGCCAGCAGTGAGGCCCCGAAAGGCTACACCTTC.